This TCR beta chain was documented in a study of blood T cell repertoires in COVID-19. Study-wide context: Sample material is recorded as cDNA or gDNA derived from T cells, B-cell-depleted T cells, or PBMCs.

The CDR3 has 10 residues. Germline lookup yields CDR1 LNHDA and CDR2 SQIVND (reference sequence). V lost 8 bases to trimming and J lost 7 bases, with 8 bases between them. Data came from immunoSEQ multiplex PCR; TCRdb stores just in-frame clones and leaves some out. This sample has 100,000 to 150,000 clones, with 55% to 75% found just once. The clonotype comes from a woman aged 70-85 years with acute or convalescent COVID-19. The sequenced sample consisted of peripheral blood. The V gene is TRBV19, the J gene TRBJ1-1, with D uncertain. The CDR3 nucleotides are TGTGCCAGTTGGCGGGATGAAGCTTTCTTT. Its protein is CASWRDEAFF.